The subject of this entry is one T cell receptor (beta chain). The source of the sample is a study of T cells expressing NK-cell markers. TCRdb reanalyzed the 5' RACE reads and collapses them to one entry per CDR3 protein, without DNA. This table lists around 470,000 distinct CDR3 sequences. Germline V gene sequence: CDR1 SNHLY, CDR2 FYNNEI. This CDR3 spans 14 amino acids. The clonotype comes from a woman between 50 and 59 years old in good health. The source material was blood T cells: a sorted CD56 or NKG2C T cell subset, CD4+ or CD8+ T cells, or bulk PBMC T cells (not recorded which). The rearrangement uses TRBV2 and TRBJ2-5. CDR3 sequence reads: CASSEARRPETQYF.